This T cell receptor (beta chain) derives from a study of blood T cell repertoires in COVID-19. Background on the study: Sites across the United States, Italy and Spain contributed samples from acute and convalescent COVID-19.

Method: immunoSEQ multiplex PCR; TCRdb's copy keeps in-frame clones and lacks some. The top ten clones hold around 4.5% of a sample with tens of thousands of clones, 84% of them seen once. Germline CDR1 and CDR2: MDHEN and SYDVKM. Trimming took 5 bases from V and 6 from J; bases not matched to a gene: 6. This CDR3 has 14 residues. Sequencing was done on a sample of peripheral blood. The sequence came from a man aged 50-60 years with active COVID-19. The V gene is TRBV28, the J gene TRBJ1-4; 7 bases are a match to TRBD1. As DNA, the CDR3 is TGTGCCAGCAGTAGAGGGGGCAGGGATGAAAAACTGTTTTTT. Translated, it gives CASSRGGRDEKLFF.